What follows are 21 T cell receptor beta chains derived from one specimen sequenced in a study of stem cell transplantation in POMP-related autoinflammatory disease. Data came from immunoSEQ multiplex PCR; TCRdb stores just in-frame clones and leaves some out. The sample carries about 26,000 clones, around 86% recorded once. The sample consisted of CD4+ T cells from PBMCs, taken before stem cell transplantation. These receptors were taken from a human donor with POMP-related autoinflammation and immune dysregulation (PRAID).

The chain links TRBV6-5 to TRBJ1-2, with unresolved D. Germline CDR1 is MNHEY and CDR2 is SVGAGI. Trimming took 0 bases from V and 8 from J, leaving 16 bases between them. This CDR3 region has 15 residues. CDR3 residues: CASSYSEAVIGGYTF. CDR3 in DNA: TGTGCCAGCAGTTACTCAGAGGCTGTGATCGGCGGCTACACCTTC.

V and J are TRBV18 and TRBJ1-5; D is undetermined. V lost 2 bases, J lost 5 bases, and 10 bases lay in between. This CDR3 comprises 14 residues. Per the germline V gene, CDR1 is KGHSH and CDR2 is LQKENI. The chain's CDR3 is CASSPVGGDQPQHF. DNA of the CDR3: TGTGCCAGCTCACCAGTGGGTGGAGATCAGCCCCAGCATTTT.

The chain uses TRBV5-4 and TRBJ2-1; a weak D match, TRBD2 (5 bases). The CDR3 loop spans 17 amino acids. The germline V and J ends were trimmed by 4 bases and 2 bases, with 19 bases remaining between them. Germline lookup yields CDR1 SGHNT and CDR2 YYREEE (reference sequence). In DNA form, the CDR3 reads TGTGCCAGCAGCCCCAGACTAACCTTTCTAACCTACAATGAGCAGTTCTTC. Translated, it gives CASSPRLTFLTYNEQFF.

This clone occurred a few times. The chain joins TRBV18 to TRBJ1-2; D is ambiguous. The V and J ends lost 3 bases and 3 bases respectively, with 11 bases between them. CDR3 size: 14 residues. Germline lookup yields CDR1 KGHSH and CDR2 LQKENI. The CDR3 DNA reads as TGTGCCAGCTCACCCACGGGCCGGGACTATGGCTACACCTTC. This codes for CASSPTGRDYGYTF.

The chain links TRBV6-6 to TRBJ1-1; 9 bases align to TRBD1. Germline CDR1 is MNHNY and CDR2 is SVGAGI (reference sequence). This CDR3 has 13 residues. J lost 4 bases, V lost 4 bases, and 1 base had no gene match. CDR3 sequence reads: CASSLTGGTEAFF. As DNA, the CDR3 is TGTGCCAGCAGTTTGACAGGGGGCACTGAAGCTTTCTTT.

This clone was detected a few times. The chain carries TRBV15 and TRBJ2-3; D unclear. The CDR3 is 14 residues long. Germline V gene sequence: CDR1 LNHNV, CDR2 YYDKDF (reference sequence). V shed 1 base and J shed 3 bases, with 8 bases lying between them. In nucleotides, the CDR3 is TGTGCCACCAGCAGAGTACTCGAAACAGATACGCAGTATTTT. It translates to CATSRVLETDTQYF. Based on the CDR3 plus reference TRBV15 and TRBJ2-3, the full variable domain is DAMVIQNPRYQVTQFGKPVTLSCSQTLNHNVMYWYQQKSSQAPKLLFHYYDKDFNNEADTPDNFQSRRPNTSFCFLDIRSPGLGDTAMYLCATSRVLETDTQYFGPGTRLTVL.

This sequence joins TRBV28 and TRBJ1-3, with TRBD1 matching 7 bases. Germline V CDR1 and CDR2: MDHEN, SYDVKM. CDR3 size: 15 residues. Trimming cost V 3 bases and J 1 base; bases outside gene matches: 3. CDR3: CASSLGTASGNTIYF. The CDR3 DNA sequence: TGTGCCAGCAGTTTGGGGACAGCTTCTGGAAACACCATATATTTT.

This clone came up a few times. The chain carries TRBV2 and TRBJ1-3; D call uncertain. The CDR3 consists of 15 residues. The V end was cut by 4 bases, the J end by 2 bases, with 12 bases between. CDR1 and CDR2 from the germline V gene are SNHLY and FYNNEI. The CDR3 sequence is CASSVELFPGNTIYF. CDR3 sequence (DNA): TGTGCCAGCAGTGTAGAACTCTTCCCTGGAAACACCATATATTTT.

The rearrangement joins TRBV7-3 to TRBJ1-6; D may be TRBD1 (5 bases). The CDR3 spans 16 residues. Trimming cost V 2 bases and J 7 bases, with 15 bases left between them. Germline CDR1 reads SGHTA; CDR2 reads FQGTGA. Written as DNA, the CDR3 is TGTGCCAGCAGCTTATTCCCCACAGGCCCAAATTCACCCCTCCACTTT. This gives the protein CASSLFPTGPNSPLHF.

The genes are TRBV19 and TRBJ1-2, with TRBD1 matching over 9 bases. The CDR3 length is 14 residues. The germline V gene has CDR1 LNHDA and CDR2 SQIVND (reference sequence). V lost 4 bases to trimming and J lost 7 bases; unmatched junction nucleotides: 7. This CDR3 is CASSTGQGLGGYTF. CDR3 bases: TGTGCCAGTAGTACCGGACAGGGGTTGGGTGGCTACACCTTC.

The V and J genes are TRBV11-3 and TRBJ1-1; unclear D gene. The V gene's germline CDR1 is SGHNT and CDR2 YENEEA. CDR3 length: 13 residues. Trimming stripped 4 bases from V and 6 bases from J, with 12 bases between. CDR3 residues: CASSSKSSPEAFF. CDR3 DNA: TGTGCCAGCAGCTCGAAAAGCAGCCCTGAAGCTTTCTTT.

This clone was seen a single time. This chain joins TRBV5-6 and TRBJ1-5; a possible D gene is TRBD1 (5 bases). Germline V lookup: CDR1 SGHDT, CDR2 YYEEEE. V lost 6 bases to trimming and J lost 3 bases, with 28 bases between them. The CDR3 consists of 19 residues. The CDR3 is CASIFKAPYRMGDNQPQHF. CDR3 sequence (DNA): TGTGCCAGCATTTTCAAGGCCCCTTATAGGATGGGGGACAATCAGCCCCAGCATTTT.

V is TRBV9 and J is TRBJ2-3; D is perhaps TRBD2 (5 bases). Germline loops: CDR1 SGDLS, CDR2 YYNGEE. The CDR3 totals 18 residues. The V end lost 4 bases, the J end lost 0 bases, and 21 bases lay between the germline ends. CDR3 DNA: TGTGCCAGCAGCTCTGCGGGCCTTTCGAGCACTAGCACAGATACGCAGTATTTT. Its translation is CASSSAGLSSTSTDTQYF.

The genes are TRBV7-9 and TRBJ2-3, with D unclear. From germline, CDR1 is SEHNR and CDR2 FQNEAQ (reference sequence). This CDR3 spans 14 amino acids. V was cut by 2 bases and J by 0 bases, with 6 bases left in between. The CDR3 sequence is CASSLSVSTDTQYF. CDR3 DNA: TGTGCCAGCAGCTTATCGGTTAGCACAGATACGCAGTATTTT.

CDR3 region: CASSVTGESTDTQYF. Written as DNA, the CDR3 is TGTGCCAGCAGTGTAACAGGGGAAAGCACAGATACGCAGTATTTT. J is TRBJ2-3 and V is TRBV6-4, with 7 bases fitting TRBD1. Germline CDR1 and CDR2: MRHNA and SNTAGT. V shed 4 bases, J shed 0 bases, and the junction held 4 bases outside the gene matches. CDR3 length equals 15 residues.

The CDR3 protein is CASSLADRGSAEAFF. The CDR3 DNA reads as TGTGCCAGCAGCTTGGCGGACAGGGGAAGCGCTGAAGCTTTCTTT. This chain joins TRBV5-4 and TRBJ1-1, with 9 bases aligning to TRBD1. The CDR3 totals 15 residues. The V gene end was trimmed by 0 bases and the J gene end by 6 bases; junction bases not matched to a gene: 6. CDR1 and CDR2 from the germline V gene are SGHNT and YYREEE (reference sequence).

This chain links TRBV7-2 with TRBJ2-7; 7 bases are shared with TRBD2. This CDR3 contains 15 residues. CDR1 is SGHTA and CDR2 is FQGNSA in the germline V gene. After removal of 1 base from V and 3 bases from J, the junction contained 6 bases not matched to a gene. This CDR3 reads CASSLGLAPGYEQYF. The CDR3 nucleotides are TGTGCCAGCAGCTTAGGACTAGCTCCGGGCTACGAGCAGTACTTC.

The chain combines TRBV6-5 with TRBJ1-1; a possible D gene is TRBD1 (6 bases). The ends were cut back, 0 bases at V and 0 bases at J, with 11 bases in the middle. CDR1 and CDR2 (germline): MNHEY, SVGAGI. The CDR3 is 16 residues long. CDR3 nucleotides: TGTGCCAGCAGTTACTCGGGGGGGCCTATGAACACTGAAGCTTTCTTT. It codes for CASSYSGGPMNTEAFF.

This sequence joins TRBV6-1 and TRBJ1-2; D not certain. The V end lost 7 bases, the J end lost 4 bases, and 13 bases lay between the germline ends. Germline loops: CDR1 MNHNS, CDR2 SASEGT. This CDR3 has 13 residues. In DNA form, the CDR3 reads TGTGCCAGCACCGGTGGGTTTACCTATGGCTACACCTTC. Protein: CASTGGFTYGYTF.

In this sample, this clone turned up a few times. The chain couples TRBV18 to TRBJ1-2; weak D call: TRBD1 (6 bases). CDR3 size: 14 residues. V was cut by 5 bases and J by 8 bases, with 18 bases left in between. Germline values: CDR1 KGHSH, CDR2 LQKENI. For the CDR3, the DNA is TGTGCCAGCTCAATCGGGACATCCCCCGGGGGCTACACCTTC. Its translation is CASSIGTSPGGYTF.

CDR3 sequence (DNA): TGTGCCAGCAGCCTACCTCAGGGGGGCCAGTGGTATGGCTACACCTTC. It codes for CASSLPQGGQWYGYTF. The J gene is TRBJ1-2, the V gene TRBV21-1; the listed D gene, TRBD1, was not tested against the DNA. TRBV21-1 is flagged as a pseudogene. The CDR3 sequence is 16 residues long.